This T cell receptor beta chain stems from a study of cytomegalovirus exposure and HLA in healthy donors (dated by TCRdb to 2016 to 2017). For the study in its entirety: According to an earlier analysis of 450 to 650 of the donors, about 179 million T cells yielded over 90 million unique TCR beta sequences and roughly 280 Gb of sequence data. A later genetic analysis took genome-wide SNP genotypes for about 55% of the roughly 700 donors and used that subset as a discovery cohort. The study was designed to test whether signatures of past pathogen exposure could be identified by cataloging public T cell receptors. Approximately 300 gigabases of sequencing data and approximately 93 million unique TCR sequences were included in an early release covering over 600 HLA-typed donors. Typing coverage differed by locus: A, B, C, DRB1 and DQB1 were typed in about 620-640 donors, DQA1 in 500 to 550, DPA1 in 606, and DPB1 in just under 480. In a later analysis, previously published TCR beta repertoires from fewer than 750 donors were re-analyzed and high-resolution HLA genotyping was added so that TCR occurrence patterns could be studied. Rather than using new phenotypic data, the later analysis identified candidate immune exposures from TCR beta sequences and from how often those sequences occurred across donors. HLA typing included class I and class II loci at four-digit resolution. Among almost 400 genotyped donors of the cohort, an average of around 240,000 unique TCR beta nucleotide sequences were sequenced per donor, around 20% of them non-productive. All discovery cohort repertoires had been generated on a single sequencing platform. Several DR-DQ haplotypes were handled as single units for association and clustering because linkage in the cohort was strong. Donor age, sex, ethnicity and CMV serostatus were compiled together with the repertoire data. A separate validation cohort of roughly 120 different subjects was used in addition to the 666-subject first cohort. The study profiled the T cell repertoires of some 610 subjects by immunosequencing and related them to cytomegalovirus serostatus. To decide whether each TCR beta V gene segment behaved as functional or pseudogenic, an earlier analysis of fewer than 750 of the donors relied on high-throughput TCR beta sequencing. The study combined high-throughput TCR immunosequencing, statistical association of individual TCRs with disease status, and machine learning to predict cytomegalovirus infection status. Of the 300 to 450 genotyped donors, approximately 82% fell in the genetic ancestry cluster associated with self-reported Caucasian donors. General study outcomes and caveats: The only immune exposure information available for the cohort was CMV serostatus. Roughly uniform sequencing depth across donors was assumed in presence/absence analyses, although this assumption may not hold. A later analysis found that HLA-associated TCR beta chains were more clonally expanded and had lower generation probabilities than equally common non-associated chains. In the study, some 180 TCR beta chains were listed as associated with cytomegalovirus. In an earlier analysis of more than 500 of the donors, most TCR beta V segments appeared in productive rearrangements about 90% or about 30% of the time, broadly matching IMGT annotations. In a later analysis, several top co-occurrence clusters were reported to appear linked to parvovirus B19, influenza, CMV and Epstein-Barr virus. Correlated functional status among segregating V segments might be attributable to linkage disequilibrium, but an unknown experimental factor could not be ruled out. A later analysis found that most CMV-associated TCR beta chains appeared HLA-restricted, with HLA associations seemingly driven largely by CMV exposure. Because counts were too low, roughly 17 rarely observed V segments, including chromosome 9 orphons, were left out of the earlier analysis of some 600 of the donors. Strong co-occurrence of HLA alleles, especially DR and DQ, made assigning TCR associations to individual alleles difficult. According to a later analysis, TCR association rates differed among HLA loci, with DRB1 alleles showing the most associated TCRs and HLA-C alleles showing the fewest. The classifier was reported to diagnose cytomegalovirus status with high specificity and sensitivity in both the original and validation cohorts. In a later analysis, some 18,000 TCR beta sequences were associated with specific HLA alleles at a false discovery rate of 0.05. Some IMGT-functional V segments, including TRBV6-2 and TRBV6-3, could not be distinguished by the 87-base-pair reads and were therefore excluded. The authors suggested that the approach could potentially be extended to other disease states and immunological phenotypes. Across donors, most TCR sequences were observed very rarely, whereas some public TCRs were present in many individuals. A further reported finding was that TCR beta sequences accurately predicted the HLA-A and HLA-B alleles for most subjects in the first cohort. In vitro tests confirmed that three of the cytomegalovirus-associated TCR beta chains recognize cytomegalovirus antigens. This cohort had only TCR beta chains sequenced, and the lack of alpha or paired-chain data limited which features could be detected. Because HLA typing was missing for some donors at each locus, association tests included only the typed subset. An association between a missense DCLRE1C variant and V-gene and J-gene trimming of TCR beta chains was found in a later genetic analysis and replicated in an independent cohort. A later genetic analysis reported fewer N-insertions in productive TCRs among donors in an Asian-associated ancestry cluster than the approximately 670-donor mean. A cluster of highly shared sequence variants was judged likely to be a technical artifact of the sequencing pipeline.

The CDR3 contains 14 residues, cysteine and phenylalanine counted. Only CDR3 DNA is held: 42 bases, read in frame from base 1. V lost 2 bases and J lost 4 bases, and the count of bases not matched to a germline gene is 2. CDR1 and CDR2 are drawn from the germline V gene: MNHEY, SVGAGI. To note about this clone: The antigen it binds to is not known. No base quality information exists; no much larger clone differs at one position.

Library generation was performed with the immunoSEQ multiplex PCR assay. For the multiplex PCR, a mixture combining 60 forward primers for TCR Vbeta segments and 13 reverse primers for TCR Jbeta segments was used. A multiplex PCR assay on genomic DNA amplified the CDR3 region of rearranged TCR beta genes. The Illumina HiSeq System was used to sequence the amplified TCR beta libraries as 87-base-pair reads. Under the source paper's analysis protocol: A later analysis tallied roughly 78 million unique TCR beta chains across the 600 to 700 repertoires, and some 10 million of those chains were shared by two or more donors. Raw reads were error-corrected and collapsed into unique sequences with a nearest-neighbor algorithm that merged closely related sequences to remove PCR and sequencing errors. V, D and J gene segments were assigned by aligning CDR3 sequences to IMGT reference sequences. For a sequence to be retained, a match of at least six nucleotides to both a V gene segment and a J gene segment was required. Rearrangements were classified as productive when the CDR3 lacked stop codons and remained in frame with V and J, and all other rearrangements were classified as non-productive. Following IMGT convention, CDR3 was defined as the stretch from the second conserved V-encoded cysteine up to the conserved J-encoded phenylalanine. In an earlier analysis of 500 to 650 of the donors, sequences lacking an unambiguous match to a single V gene segment were excluded. An earlier analysis of 500 to 600 of the donors classified V segments as functional when productive rearrangements were above 56.7% and as segregating when the standard deviation between donors was above 5%. To diagnose cytomegalovirus status from the catalog of TCR beta chain sequences, a statistical classification framework was built. A later analysis assigned V and J genes by comparing TCR nucleotide sequences with IMGT/GENE-DB human TR gene sequences. A later analysis assigned CDR3 sequences and most-parsimonious VDJ recombination scenarios with the TCRdist pipeline. In a later analysis, each TCR beta chain was defined by its CDR3 amino acid sequence together with its V-gene family, and reads lacking a unique V-gene family were excluded. As a way to deal with suspected cross-contamination and a sequencing artifact, a later analysis dropped 592 nucleotide sequences that were highly shared and had low generation probability. In a later analysis, a clonal expansion index for each public chain was calculated from normalized within-repertoire ranks of inferred template counts. A later analysis computed generation probabilities with a VDJ recombination model fitted to out-of-frame rearrangements, and checked the results against IGoR. In a later analysis, TCR-TCR, TCR-HLA and TCR-CMV co-occurrence was scored with hypergeometric tests, and a repertoire-size bias correction was applied to TCR pairs. In a later analysis, false discovery rates were estimated by permuting HLA or CMV assignments 20 times. In a later analysis, co-occurring TCRs were grouped using DBSCAN, and TCRdist sequence similarity was added for clustering within HLA-allele-positive subsets. For co-occurrence clustering, repertoires with fewer than 30,000 or more than 120,000 public chains were excluded, along with four or five repertoires with anomalous nucleotide sharing. TCRdb took this table from immuneACCESS and kept in-frame rearrangements with V and J called. Such tables lack part of the clones; where checked against another copy, unresolved V genes explain under half of the gap, and the rest is unexplained. Clone size and the V and J calls come from that table; the DNA yielded D and trimming. In this sample the table shows 95,000 to 150,000 clones, around 74% of which occur a single time. Jointly, the top ten make up about 32% of the sample.

In total, more than 500 healthy bone marrow donors made up the cohort. All cohort members were sampled while nominally healthy, although unrecorded immune exposures were likely present. The donor was CMV seropositive and belonged to the group of 250 to 350 seropositive cohort members. A peripheral blood sample was provided by each donor, and peripheral blood mononuclear cells were used for TCR beta sequencing. The Qiagen DNeasy Blood Extraction Kit was used to extract genomic DNA from the blood cell samples. The receptor comes from a man between 60 and 75 years old in good health and CMV-seropositive. This chain is built from TRBV6-5 and TRBJ2-5; a stretch of 9 junction bases matches TRBD2. The sample consisted of PBMCs. The CDR3 region: CASSYRTSAETQYF. The DNA is TGTGCCAGCAGTTACCGGACTAGCGCAGAGACCCAGTACTTC.